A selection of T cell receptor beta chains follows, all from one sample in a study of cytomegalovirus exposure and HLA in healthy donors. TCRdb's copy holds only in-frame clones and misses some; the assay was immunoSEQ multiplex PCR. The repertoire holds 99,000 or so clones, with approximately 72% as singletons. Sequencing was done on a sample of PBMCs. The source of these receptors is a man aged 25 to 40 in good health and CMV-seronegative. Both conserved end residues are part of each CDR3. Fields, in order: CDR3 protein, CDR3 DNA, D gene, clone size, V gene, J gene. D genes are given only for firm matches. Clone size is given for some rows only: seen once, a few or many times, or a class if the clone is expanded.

cdr3_aa: CASRKTGSPNTEAFF; cdr3_nt: TGCGCCAGCAGAAAAACAGGGTCTCCGAACACTGAAGCTTTCTTT; d_call: NA; clone_size: NA; v_call: TRBV5-1; j_call: TRBJ1-1
cdr3_aa: CASSQDVASGGDTQYF; cdr3_nt: TGCGCCAGCAGCCAAGATGTGGCTAGCGGGGGAGATACGCAGTATTTT; d_call: TRBD2; clone_size: NA; v_call: TRBV4-3; j_call: TRBJ2-3
cdr3_aa: CASAGETTNEKLFF; cdr3_nt: TGTGCCAGCGCCGGTGAAACAACTAATGAAAAACTGTTTTTT; d_call: NA; clone_size: NA; v_call: TRBV6-1; j_call: TRBJ1-4
cdr3_aa: CASSPGTESYEQYF; cdr3_nt: TGTGCCAGCTCACCAGGGACAGAGTCCTACGAGCAGTACTTC; d_call: TRBD1; clone_size: NA; v_call: TRBV18; j_call: TRBJ2-7
cdr3_aa: CASSQTGTTTYEQYF; cdr3_nt: TGCGCCAGCAGCCAGACCGGGACTACCACCTACGAGCAGTACTTC; d_call: TRBD2; clone_size: NA; v_call: TRBV5-1; j_call: TRBJ2-7
cdr3_aa: CASSHTGYGYTF; cdr3_nt: TGCGCCAGCAGCCATACAGGGTATGGCTACACCTTC; d_call: NA; clone_size: few; v_call: TRBV4-1; j_call: TRBJ1-2
cdr3_aa: CASSLSTGGASYEQYF; cdr3_nt: TGCGCCAGCAGCCTCTCGACAGGGGGCGCGAGCTACGAGCAGTACTTC; d_call: TRBD1; clone_size: NA; v_call: TRBV23-1; j_call: TRBJ2-7
cdr3_aa: CASSLDRDLRNQPQHF; cdr3_nt: TGCGCCAGCAGCCTTGACAGGGATCTGAGGAATCAGCCCCAGCATTTT; d_call: TRBD1; clone_size: NA; v_call: TRBV4-1; j_call: TRBJ1-5
cdr3_aa: CASSAIAGGDEQFF; cdr3_nt: TGTGCCAGCAGCGCAATAGCGGGGGGCGATGAGCAGTTCTTC; d_call: TRBD2; clone_size: NA; v_call: TRBV7-9; j_call: TRBJ2-1
cdr3_aa: CASSVSGIPTDTQYF; cdr3_nt: TGTGCCAGCAGCGTAAGTGGCATTCCCACAGATACGCAGTATTTT; d_call: NA; clone_size: once; v_call: TRBV9; j_call: TRBJ2-3
cdr3_aa: CASSVEISGQGSYEQYF; cdr3_nt: TGTGCCAGCAGCGTAGAGATTTCGGGACAGGGCTCCTACGAGCAGTACTTC; d_call: TRBD1; clone_size: NA; v_call: TRBV9; j_call: TRBJ2-7
cdr3_aa: CAWGKGQGTEAFF; cdr3_nt: TGTGCCTGGGGCAAGGGACAGGGCACTGAAGCTTTCTTT; d_call: TRBD1; clone_size: NA; v_call: TRBV30; j_call: TRBJ1-1
cdr3_aa: CASSAPGQGAGGTEAFF; cdr3_nt: TGTGCCAGCAGCGCCCCGGGACAGGGGGCAGGGGGCACTGAAGCTTTCTTT; d_call: TRBD1; clone_size: few; v_call: TRBV5-5; j_call: TRBJ1-1
cdr3_aa: CASSPRADRVGELFF; cdr3_nt: TGCGCCAGCAGCCCGAGAGCGGATAGGGTCGGGGAGCTGTTTTTT; d_call: NA; clone_size: NA; v_call: TRBV4-3; j_call: TRBJ2-2
cdr3_aa: CASSKRQDSDEQYF; cdr3_nt: TGTGCCAGCAGCAAAAGACAGGACTCCGACGAGCAGTACTTC; d_call: NA; clone_size: NA; v_call: TRBV7-6; j_call: TRBJ2-7
cdr3_aa: CASQGGYTF; cdr3_nt: TGTGCCTCCCAGGGGGGCTACACCTTC; d_call: NA; clone_size: once; v_call: TRBV28; j_call: TRBJ1-2
cdr3_aa: CASSLTQGDQPQHF; cdr3_nt: TGTGCCAGCAGCCTTACTCAGGGGGATCAGCCCCAGCATTTT; d_call: TRBD1; clone_size: NA; v_call: TRBV27; j_call: TRBJ1-5
cdr3_aa: CATSRALSFGQETQYF; cdr3_nt: TGTGCCACCAGCAGAGCCCTATCATTCGGCCAAGAGACCCAGTACTTC; d_call: NA; clone_size: few; v_call: TRBV15; j_call: TRBJ2-5
cdr3_aa: CASSQFTGNYQPQHF; cdr3_nt: TGTGCCAGCAGCCAATTTACAGGGAACTATCAGCCCCAGCATTTT; d_call: NA; clone_size: once; v_call: TRBV7-9; j_call: TRBJ1-5
cdr3_aa: CASSMLAQSSGNTIYF; cdr3_nt: TGTGCCAGTAGTATGCTCGCCCAGTCCTCTGGAAACACCATATATTTT; d_call: NA; clone_size: NA; v_call: TRBV19; j_call: TRBJ1-3
cdr3_aa: CASSQEDPGIEQYF; cdr3_nt: TGTGCCAGCAGCCAAGAAGATCCAGGGATCGAGCAGTACTTC; d_call: NA; clone_size: few; v_call: TRBV14; j_call: TRBJ2-7
cdr3_aa: CASSLSGGIYEQYF; cdr3_nt: TGTGCCAGCAGTTTATCCGGAGGTATCTACGAGCAGTACTTC; d_call: NA; clone_size: NA; v_call: TRBV27; j_call: TRBJ2-7
cdr3_aa: CASTRADGGSGTDTQYF; cdr3_nt: TGTGCCAGCACCCGAGCGGATGGCGGGTCGGGCACAGATACGCAGTATTTT; d_call: NA; clone_size: NA; v_call: TRBV27; j_call: TRBJ2-3
cdr3_aa: CASSQGTGPTEAFF; cdr3_nt: TGCGCCAGCAGCCAAGGGACAGGGCCGACTGAAGCTTTCTTT; d_call: TRBD1; clone_size: few; v_call: TRBV4-3; j_call: TRBJ1-1